Sequencing of this T cell receptor beta chain was carried out in a study of regulatory T cells in long-lasting Graves disease. Study-level points and caveats: Persistent patients shared more public clonotypes (2,741) than newly diagnosed patients (approximately 960).

In its sample, this clonotype was seen a few times. The antigen is not known. In germline, CDR1 is MNHEY, CDR2 SMNVEV (reference sequence). The CDR3 loop spans 16 amino acids. V dropped 4 bases and J dropped 7; count of bases not matched to a gene: 12. Libraries of TCR beta came from iRepertoire HTBI primers plus Arm-PCR of CDR3 regions. From the multiplex PCR reads, TCRdb called clonotypes with MiXCR, one entry per CDR3 protein. Among roughly 470,000 distinct CDR3 sequences listed, around 20% were seen once. As to time point: persistent/refractory GD, antithyroid drugs over 5 years with positive TRAb. The TCR library was made from RNA extracted from PBMCs.

The sample in question was peripheral blood mononuclear cells (PBMCs), obtained when the disease was refractory, from a patient treated with antithyroid drugs. The TCR sequence derives from a female donor with Graves disease. The chain combines TRBV27 with TRBJ1-5; 8 nucleotides line up with TRBD1. This CDR3 reads CASSYSGQGSRQPQHF. DNA of the CDR3: TGTGCCAGCAGTTACTCAGGACAGGGTTCGCGCCAGCCCCAGCATTTT.